The T cell receptor beta chain under discussion was sequenced for a study of T cell responses to AZD1222 COVID-19 vaccine (dated by TCRdb to about 2021). Broadly, across the study: TCR sequencing was performed for roughly 250 trial participants, of whom approximately 200 were given two doses of AZD1222 and around 25 were given two doses of MenACWY control vaccine. Trial participants were enrolled by age into subgroups of 18-55, 56-69 and 70-plus years, and around 150, 29 and 61 TCR-sequenced participants, respectively, were included in these subgroups. The investigation overall reported the following: Participants were mostly white British and included more females than males, and it was suggested by the authors that clonal diversity may have been underestimated. CD4 TCRs associated with the vaccine covered the entire spike protein, and the dominant responses were in regions 160-218 and 743-854. Nearly half of unique spike-specific TCRs reportedly recognized epitopes outside regions mutated in the B.1.351 and B.1.1.7 variants. Because no day 14 peak-response samples were available, the repertoires could be characterized only after the peak T cell response. Conclusions about previously exposed vaccinees were limited because only six AZD1222 recipients were SARS-CoV-2 seropositive at baseline. In the small 56-69-year group, the increase in depth fell short of significance, most likely because of low power. After two AZD1222 doses, spike-specific TCR breadth and depth were significantly higher than at day 0 and than in MenACWY recipients.

Worth noting for this clone: Its specific antigen is unknown. No much larger clone is present one base from it, and per-base qualities are unavailable.

The time point label corresponds to: about 28 days (+/-7) after the second vaccine dose. AZD1222 recipients with second doses at about 4 weeks or about 12 weeks were pooled, because spike-specific TCR depth and breadth did not differ between schedules. Vaccinee samples came from UK trials COV001 and COV002, including a single-blind randomized controlled phase 2/3 trial of AZD1222 (ChAdOx1 nCoV-19) in healthy adults. For TCRbeta chain sequencing, PBMC samples were collected from trial participants at day 0 and at day 28 after the second dose. The CDR3 regions of human TCRbeta chains were analyzed by immunosequencing. The published analysis was carried out like this. TCRs in the repertoires were matched against a reference library of SARS-CoV-2-specific TCRs that had been generated with the MIRA antigen-specificity platform. Breadth was defined as the fraction of unique TCRs that were SARS-CoV-2-associated. Depth was defined as the fraction of total T cells that were SARS-CoV-2-associated. Using the MIRA data, each spike-specific TCR was mapped to the spike region that the TCR reacts to and placed in a CD4 or CD8 class. Log10-transformed breadth and depth values were compared by one-way ANOVA with Sidak's multiple comparisons tests. TCRdb re-hosts the immuneACCESS table, in-frame sequences only. Its copies lack some clones; in the studies checked, an unresolved V gene accounts for under half of them, and the cause for the rest is not known. The V and J calls and clone size are taken from that table; D and trimming were inferred from the DNA. A total of around 120,000 clones appear in this sample, just over 90% of them only once. Around 5% of the sample goes to the ten largest clones.

The CDR3 goes from the cysteine to the phenylalanine over 14 residues. Just the 42-base CDR3 DNA is kept, in frame starting at base 1. A distance of 18 bases separates the germline ends of V and J, which lose 8 bases and 5 bases respectively. The germline V gene encodes CDR1 ENHRY and CDR2 SYGVKD. The rearrangement joined TRBV10-3 to TRBJ2-5, with the D call perhaps TRBD1 or TRBD2, as 5 bases match in each case. The sequenced sample was peripheral blood, obtained 28 days after the second AZD1222 dose. This clonotype was sampled from an adult who received the AZD1222 COVID-19 vaccine. The DNA sequence is TGTGCCATCGGGGCAGGACTTACGGGGGAGACCCAGTACTTC. Translated, this is CAIGAGLTGETQYF.